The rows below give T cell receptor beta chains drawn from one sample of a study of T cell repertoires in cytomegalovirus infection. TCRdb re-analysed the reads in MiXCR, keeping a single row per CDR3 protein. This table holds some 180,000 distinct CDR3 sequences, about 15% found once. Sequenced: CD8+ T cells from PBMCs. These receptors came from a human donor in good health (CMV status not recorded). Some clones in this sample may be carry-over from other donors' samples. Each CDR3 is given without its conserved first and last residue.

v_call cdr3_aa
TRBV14 ASSPDSQETQY
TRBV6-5 ASSPRVAGEETQY
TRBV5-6 ASSLWGLGQPQH
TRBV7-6 ASSLTARNEQF
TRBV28 ASSRRQGRQPQH
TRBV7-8 ASSLSTGRYEQY
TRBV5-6 ASSPRLGRGVDTQY
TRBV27 ASSGTGLSNYGYT
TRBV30 AWSPRTGDTEAF
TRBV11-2 ASSFVDSEAF
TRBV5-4 ASSSDRGAGVYTEAF
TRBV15 ATSREDSHNEQF
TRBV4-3 ASSQDWGTSYEQF
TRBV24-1 ATSDFNSGGALADTQY
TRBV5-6 ASSSTGGPIPGGEQY